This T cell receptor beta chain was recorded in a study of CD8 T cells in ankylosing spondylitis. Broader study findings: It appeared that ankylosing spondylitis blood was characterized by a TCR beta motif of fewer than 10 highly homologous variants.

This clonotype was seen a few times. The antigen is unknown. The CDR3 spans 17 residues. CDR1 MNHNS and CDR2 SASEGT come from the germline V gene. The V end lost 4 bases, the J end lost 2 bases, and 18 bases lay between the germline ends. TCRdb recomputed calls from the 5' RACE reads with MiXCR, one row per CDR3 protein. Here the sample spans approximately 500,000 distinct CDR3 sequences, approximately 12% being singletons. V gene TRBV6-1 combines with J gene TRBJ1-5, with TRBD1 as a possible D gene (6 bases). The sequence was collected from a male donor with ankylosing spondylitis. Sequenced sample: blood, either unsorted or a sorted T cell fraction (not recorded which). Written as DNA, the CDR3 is TGTGCCAGCAGTGCCCCGGGGGGGCTGGGTGGCAATCAGCCCCAGCATTTT. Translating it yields CASSAPGGLGGNQPQHF.